This T cell receptor beta chain derives from a study of T cells in women clearing cervical HPV infection. Study-wide background: Donors had HPV16-related CIN3 or worse; 2 had invasive cancer. Blood came at first lesion visit for cases, post-clearance for controls.

CDR1 is SNHLY, CDR2 FYNNEI, per germline. V was clipped by 8 bases and J by 1 base; unmatched bases: 3. The CDR3 runs 13 residues. Clones were read by immunoSEQ multiplex PCR, and TCRdb kept only the in-frame ones, dropping some. This table holds roughly 20,000 clones. With regard to this clone: Its antigen remains unknown. The CDR3 end falls 3 residues outside the read, so it is completed with the germline J gene.

Notes on the study in general: CIN3+ cases had significantly higher TCR repertoire richness than controls, but evenness did not differ. Cases carried less TRBV6-7 than controls: about 0.1% versus 0.15%.

This sequence originates from a woman aged 18 to 75 with a cervical HPV16 infection that either progressed to CIN3+ or cleared (not recorded which). The sequencing input was blood buffy coat. V gene TRBV2 combines with J gene TRBJ2-7, with 9 nucleotides matching TRBD1. CDR3 DNA, as far as it was read: TGTGCCAGCGACGGGACAGGGTCCTACGAG. This encodes CASDGTGSYE. The entire CDR3 reads CASDGTGSYEQYF.